The 21 T cell receptor beta chains listed next were all sequenced from one sample in a study of OX40 agonist ivuxolimab in advanced cancers. TCRdb's copy holds only in-frame clones and misses some; the assay was immunoSEQ multiplex PCR. This sample yields tens of thousands of clones, of which approximately 84% are seen a single time; 50% belongs to the top ten. The source was CD4+ or CD8+ T cells sorted from blood, collected in a trial of the OX40 agonist ivuxolimab. These receptors all stem from an adult with an advanced solid tumor such as melanoma, head and neck, liver or kidney cancer.

The chain recombines TRBV10-1 with TRBJ1-1; no clear D gene. CDR1 is WNHNN, CDR2 SYGVQD, per germline (reference sequence). The V and J ends lost 8 bases and 5 bases respectively, with 12 bases between them. The CDR3 consists of 12 residues. CDR3 bases: TGCGCCAGCCGCGGCCCTCGAACTGAAGCTTTCTTT. Amino acid sequence: CASRGPRTEAFF.

This clone was observed a single time. J is TRBJ1-5 and V is TRBV28; D is undetermined. The CDR3 is made up of 15 amino acids. Trimming pared 2 bases from V and 0 bases from J, leaving 8 bases between. CDR1 is MDHEN, CDR2 SYDVKM, per germline. The CDR3 sequence: CASSLAAYSNQPQHF. For the CDR3, the DNA is TGTGCCAGCAGTTTAGCAGCTTATAGCAATCAGCCCCAGCATTTT. Based on the CDR3 plus reference TRBV28 and TRBJ1-5, the full variable domain is DVKVTQSSRYLVKRTGEKVFLECVQDMDHENMFWYRQDPGLGLRLIYFSYDVKMKEKGDIPEGYSVSREKKERFSLILESASTNQTSMYLCASSLAAYSNQPQHFGDGTRLSIL.

V and J are TRBV7-6 and TRBJ2-1; D remains ambiguous. The CDR3 spans 12 residues. The germline V gene has CDR1 SGHVS and CDR2 FNYEAQ. V was trimmed by 2 bases and J by 10 bases, leaving 9 bases between them. This chain's CDR3 is CASSLNTEEQFF. The CDR3 DNA reads as TGTGCCAGCAGCTTAAACACGGAGGAGCAGTTCTTC.

This clone was picked up a small number of times. The chain employs TRBV4-2 and TRBJ1-6; D is uncertain. The length of the CDR3 is 15 residues. V lost 1 base and J 7 bases, leaving 11 bases between the germline ends. Germline V gene sequence: CDR1 LGHNA, CDR2 YNFKEQ. The DNA for the CDR3 is TGTGCCAGCAGCCAAGGTGGACCGACAAATTCACCCCTCCACTTT. It encodes CASSQGGPTNSPLHF.

V gene TRBV6-6 combines with J gene TRBJ2-1; no definite D call. Germline V gives CDR1 MNHNY, CDR2 SVGAGI (reference sequence). The ends were cut back, 0 bases at V and 10 bases at J, with 7 bases in the middle. The CDR3 totals 12 residues. In DNA form, the CDR3 reads TGTGCCAGCAGTTACTCACCTGAGGAGCAGTTCTTC. The encoded protein is CASSYSPEEQFF.

The rearrangement joins TRBV7-6 to TRBJ2-2, with D uncertain. Germline V gives CDR1 SGHVS, CDR2 FNYEAQ. Trimming took 8 bases from V and 0 from J, leaving 10 bases between them. This CDR3 spans 14 amino acids. The CDR3 sequence is CASCPTPNTGELFF. As DNA, the CDR3 is TGTGCCAGCTGCCCGACACCGAACACCGGGGAGCTGTTTTTT.

The chain links TRBV5-4 to TRBJ2-7; 11 bases agree with TRBD1. The length of the CDR3 is 15 residues. The V gene's germline CDR1 is SGHNT and CDR2 YYREEE (reference sequence). The trim removed 5 bases at V and 4 bases at J, leaving 8 bases unmatched. The DNA of the CDR3 is TGTGCCAGCAGAAGAGCCGGGACAGGGGGGTACGAGCAGTACTTC. Translating gives CASRRAGTGGYEQYF.

This clone was seen only once. The rearrangement joins TRBV4-2 to TRBJ1-2; 8 bases are a match to TRBD1. CDR3 length: 19 residues. From germline, CDR1 is LGHNA and CDR2 YNFKEQ. With V trimmed by 1 base and J by 1 base, 14 bases remained unmatched. As DNA, the CDR3 is TGTGCCAGCAGCCAAGCGGGTCTGGGACAGGCTATTTTTAACTATGGCTACACCTTC. Amino acids: CASSQAGLGQAIFNYGYTF.

This clone showed up just a few times. The chain has TRBV5-6 and TRBJ1-5; no clear D gene. This CDR3 spans 14 amino acids. The germline V gene encodes CDR1 SGHDT and CDR2 YYEEEE. V lost 2 bases to trimming and J lost 3 bases, with 9 bases between them. CDR3 loop: CASSFGRINQPQHF. The CDR3 nucleotides are TGTGCCAGCAGCTTCGGCCGGATCAATCAGCCCCAGCATTTT.

V is TRBV7-9 and J is TRBJ2-5; 8 bases are shared with TRBD1. V dropped 5 bases and J dropped 4; count of bases not matched to a gene: 9. Germline assignment: CDR1 SEHNR and CDR2 FQNEAQ (reference sequence). The CDR3 runs 15 residues. The CDR3 coding sequence is TGTGCCAGCAGCCTCGGACAGGGCTGGGTAGAGACCCAGTACTTC. This codes for CASSLGQGWVETQYF. The entire variable domain, with the rest obtained from reference TRBV7-9 and TRBJ2-5, is as follows: DTGVSQNPRHKITKRGQNVTFRCDPISEHNRLYWYRQTLGQGPEFLTYFQNEAQLEKSRLLSDRFSAERPKGSFSTLEIQRTEQGDSAMYLCASSLGQGWVETQYFGPGTRLLVL.

The chain links TRBV28 to TRBJ1-5, with no clear D. Per the germline V gene, CDR1 is MDHEN and CDR2 is SYDVKM. The CDR3 consists of 13 residues. V was clipped by 8 bases and J by 0 bases, with 8 bases between them. The DNA of the CDR3 is TGTGCCAGCCAGGACGTTAGCAATCAGCCCCAGCATTTT. Protein product: CASQDVSNQPQHF.

This clone was counted only a few times. The V and J genes are TRBV4-2 and TRBJ2-4, with 7 bases identical to TRBD2. V shed 2 bases and J 1 base; nucleotides not matched to a gene: 2. The CDR3 loop spans 15 amino acids. In germline, CDR1 is LGHNA, CDR2 YNFKEQ. CDR3 DNA: TGTGCCAGCAGCCAATACGGGGGGGCCAAAAACATTCAGTACTTC. It translates to CASSQYGGAKNIQYF.

This clone came up once. The chain has TRBV30 and TRBJ2-7, with 12 nucleotides matching TRBD2. There are 17 residues in the CDR3. Germline CDR1 and CDR2: GTSNPN and SVGIG (reference sequence). The ends lost 3 bases at V and 4 bases at J; junction bases unmatched: 13. CDR3 nucleotides: TGTGCCTGGAGAGCCCGCCCTAGCGGGGGGGCGCTGTACGAGCAGTACTTC. Residues: CAWRARPSGGALYEQYF.

The gene calls are TRBV29-1 and TRBJ2-7; 7 bases fit TRBD2. The CDR3 contains 14 residues. Trimming at V came to 5 bases and at J to 2 bases, leaving 9 bases not matched to a gene. Germline V CDR1 and CDR2: SQVTM, ANQGSEA. CDR3 sequence: CSVTGRGSPYEQYF. CDR3 in DNA: TGCAGCGTTACGGGGCGGGGGAGTCCCTACGAGCAGTACTTC.

This clone has ten or more counts. The chain combines TRBV6-1 with TRBJ1-6; tentative D call: TRBD1 (6 bases). This CDR3 has 15 amino acids. V lost 3 bases and J 7 bases, leaving 13 bases between the germline ends. The germline V gene encodes CDR1 MNHNS and CDR2 SASEGT. The CDR3 DNA is TGTGCCAGCAGTGATTGGACAGTCGGGAATTCACCCCTCCACTTT. Protein: CASSDWTVGNSPLHF.

This clone was found once. The genes are TRBV25-1 and TRBJ2-5, with 8 bases identical to TRBD1. CDR1 is MGHDK, CDR2 SYGVNS, per germline. The CDR3 has 14 amino acids. With 6 bases clipped from V and 1 base from J, the junction kept 4 bases outside the gene matches. The CDR3 protein is CASRGQVTQETQYF. The CDR3 DNA reads as TGTGCCAGCAGGGGACAGGTGACCCAAGAGACCCAGTACTTC. Full variable domain (outside the CDR3, taken from reference TRBV25-1 and TRBJ2-5): EADIYQTPRYLVIGTGKKITLECSQTMGHDKMYWYQQDPGMELHLIHYSYGVNSTEKGDLSSESTVSRIRTEHFPLTLESARPSHTSQYLCASRGQVTQETQYFGPGTRLLVL.

The V and J genes are TRBV7-6 and TRBJ2-1; 7 positions match TRBD1. The CDR3 length is 15 residues. The trim removed 3 bases at V and 1 base at J, leaving 3 bases unmatched. Germline V gene sequence: CDR1 SGHVS, CDR2 FNYEAQ. The CDR3 protein is CASSFAQGSYNEQFF. CDR3 DNA: TGTGCCAGCAGCTTTGCACAGGGGTCCTACAATGAGCAGTTCTTC.

This chain uses TRBV19 with TRBJ1-2, with no clear D. Trimming took off 7 bases at V and 2 bases at J, with 14 bases between the two ends. Germline V gives CDR1 LNHDA, CDR2 SQIVND (reference sequence). The CDR3 runs 14 residues. In DNA form, the CDR3 reads TGTGCCAGTAAAATAGGCACTCCGAACTATGGCTACACCTTC. Translated, it gives CASKIGTPNYGYTF. Looking up the rest from reference TRBV19 and TRBJ1-2 gives the full variable domain: DGGITQSPKYLFRKEGQNVTLSCEQNLNHDAMYWYRQDPGQGLRLIYYSQIVNDFQKGDIAEGYSVSREKKESFPLTVTSAQKNPTAFYLCASKIGTPNYGYTFGSGTRLTVV.

V is TRBV7-9 and J is TRBJ2-5; 10 nucleotides align to TRBD2. The CDR3 loop spans 16 amino acids. Germline V gene data show CDR1 as SEHNR and CDR2 as FQNEAQ (reference sequence). Trimming took 1 base from V and 5 from J; bases not matched to a gene: 7. CDR3: CASSLGAGGLRETQYF. CDR3 coding DNA: TGTGCCAGCAGCTTAGGAGCGGGGGGGCTTCGGGAGACCCAGTACTTC.

This chain uses TRBV6-1 with TRBJ1-1; no clear D. There are 11 residues in the CDR3. Germline V CDR1 and CDR2: MNHNS, SASEGT. Between the trimmed V and J ends, which lost 6 bases and 8 bases, there was a span of 10 bases. The CDR3 sequence: CASRENWEAFF. The CDR3 region has the DNA TGTGCCAGCAGGGAAAACTGGGAAGCTTTCTTT.

This chain uses TRBV2 with TRBJ1-3; no reliable D call. Trimming removed 0 bases at V and 1 base at J, with 13 bases between. CDR3 length: 17 amino acids. Per the germline V gene, CDR1 is SNHLY and CDR2 is FYNNEI. The CDR3: CASSEALATESGNTIYF. The CDR3 coding sequence is TGTGCCAGCAGTGAAGCATTGGCAACAGAGTCTGGAAACACCATATATTTT.